What follows describes a single TCR beta chain. Profiling relied on immunoSEQ multiplex PCR, and the TCRdb table lists in-frame clones only, not all of them. The data show 150,000 to 200,000 clones, around nine tenths seen once. The record originates from a study of control samples from healthy donors and cancer patients. Germline-derived CDR1 and CDR2 are SGHDT and YYEEEE. V was clipped by 6 bases and J by 7 bases; unmatched bases: 4. This CDR3 comprises 13 residues. This clonotype was obtained from a woman between 25 and 40 years old in good health. The V call is TRBV5-6, the J call TRBJ1-6; the match to TRBD1 covers 7 bases. The sequencing input was blood. CDR3 coding DNA: TGTGCCAGCAAAAACAGGGGAAATTCACCCCTCCACTTT. It is translated as CASKNRGNSPLHF.